Each of the 19 T cell receptor beta chains below was sequenced from the same sample in a study of T cell responses to AZD1222 COVID-19 vaccine. The method was immunoSEQ multiplex PCR; TCRdb's version includes in-frame clones alone and lacks a portion of them. Seen here are about 150,000 clones, more than 90% observed once, and the top ten hold approximately 3.6%. Sequencing was performed on peripheral blood, taken 28 days after the second AZD1222 dose. These receptors were obtained from an adult who received the AZD1222 COVID-19 vaccine.

This chain links TRBV10-3 with TRBJ2-1, with D hard to call. V lost 2 bases and J lost 8, with 10 bases in between. Per germline, CDR1 ENHRY and CDR2 SYGVKD. This CDR3 spans 13 amino acids. CDR3 in DNA: TGTGCCATCAGTGAGGCAGTCGGAGATGAGCAGTTCTTC. Translated, it gives CAISEAVGDEQFF.

This chain uses TRBV5-6 with TRBJ1-5; no clear D gene. CDR3 length: 15 residues. Germline V CDR1 and CDR2: SGHDT, YYEEEE. V was clipped by 0 bases and J by 4 bases, with 11 bases between them. The DNA for the CDR3 is TGTGCCAGCAGCTTGGGCGTAGGAATTAATCAGCCCCAGCATTTT. Its translation is CASSLGVGINQPQHF.

The genes are TRBV28 and TRBJ1-1; unclear D gene. Trimming took off 2 bases at V and 8 bases at J, with 9 bases between the two ends. This CDR3 comprises 12 residues. The germline gives CDR1 MDHEN, CDR2 SYDVKM. The CDR3 is CASSLAGKEAFF. DNA of the CDR3: TGTGCCAGCAGTTTAGCCGGAAAGGAAGCTTTCTTT.

The gene calls are TRBV27 and TRBJ2-3; 7 bases map to TRBD2. This CDR3 has 14 amino acids. CDR1 is MNHEY and CDR2 is SMNVEV in the germline V gene (reference sequence). V shed 5 bases, J shed 6 bases, and the junction held 8 bases outside the gene matches. This chain's CDR3 is CASSPGRGVDTQYF. The CDR3 nucleotides are TGTGCCAGCAGTCCCGGCCGGGGGGTGGATACGCAGTATTTT.

This rearrangement joins TRBV5-1 to TRBJ2-7; 10 nucleotides line up with TRBD2. The V gene's germline CDR1 is SGHRS and CDR2 YFSETQ. The CDR3 has 18 amino acids. After removal of 2 bases from V and 2 bases from J, the junction contained 13 bases not matched to a gene. CDR3 region: CASSLRLAGTITTYEQYF. The CDR3 nucleotides read TGCGCCAGCAGCTTACGACTAGCGGGCACGATCACAACCTACGAGCAGTACTTC.

Only a few counts were recorded for this clone. This chain joins TRBV7-8 and TRBJ1-3; no definite D call. This CDR3 region has 20 residues. Trimming removed 1 base from V and 0 bases from J, with 22 bases in between. The germline gives CDR1 SGHVS, CDR2 FQNEAQ. CDR3 region: CASSLGSAGIGVSSGNTIYF. Here the CDR3 DNA reads TGTGCCAGCAGCTTAGGGAGTGCTGGGATCGGAGTGAGCTCTGGAAACACCATATATTTT.

The gene calls are TRBV5-5 and TRBJ1-2; tentative D call: TRBD1 (5 bases). The CDR3 runs to 13 residues. V was trimmed by 2 bases and J by 1 base, leaving 6 bases between them. Germline-derived CDR1 and CDR2 are SGHKS and YYEKEE (reference sequence). This CDR3 reads CASSFQGNYGYTF. CDR3 nucleotides: TGTGCCAGCAGCTTCCAGGGTAACTATGGCTACACCTTC.

The rearrangement links TRBV9 to TRBJ2-7; 9 positions agree with TRBD1. The CDR3 runs to 15 residues. Germline V lookup: CDR1 SGDLS, CDR2 YYNGEE. V trimming: 4 bases; J trimming: 4 bases; junction bases outside the gene matches: 9. DNA of the CDR3: TGTGCCAGCAGCCCTAGATCGGACAGGGGATACGAGCAGTACTTC. It specifies CASSPRSDRGYEQYF. Full variable domain (remainder filled in from reference TRBV9 and TRBJ2-7): DSGVTQTPKHLITATGQRVTLRCSPRSGDLSVYWYQQSLDQGLQFLIQYYNGEERAKGNILERFSAQQFPDLHSELNLSSLELGDSALYFCASSPRSDRGYEQYFGPGTRLTVT.

This chain links TRBV28 with TRBJ2-2, with TRBD1 matching over 7 bases. The germline CDR1 and CDR2 sequences are MDHEN and SYDVKM. With 5 bases clipped from V and 0 bases from J, the junction kept 9 bases outside the gene matches. The CDR3 totals 17 residues. In DNA form, the CDR3 reads TGTGCCAGCAGTCACCGGGACAGAAACGCGAACACCGGGGAGCTGTTTTTT. This codes for CASSHRDRNANTGELFF.

The sample holds one count of this clone. The CDR3 is CASSLARSKGYEQYF. CDR3 nucleotides: TGTGCCAGCAGCTTAGCCAGGAGTAAGGGCTACGAGCAGTACTTC. The chain links TRBV7-2 to TRBJ2-7; D is ambiguous. The V end was cut by 0 bases, the J end by 3 bases, with 12 bases between. The CDR3 consists of 15 residues. The V gene's germline CDR1 is SGHTA and CDR2 FQGNSA.

V is TRBV2 and J is TRBJ1-1, with 7 nucleotides matching TRBD1. V lost 1 base, J lost 0 bases, and 5 bases stayed unmatched. The CDR3 contains 16 residues. Looked up from germline, CDR1 is SNHLY and CDR2 is FYNNEI. CDR3 sequence reads: CASSEGTGVMNTEAFF. The CDR3 nucleotides read TGTGCCAGCAGTGAAGGGACAGGTGTCATGAACACTGAAGCTTTCTTT.

V gene TRBV3-1 (or the pseudogene TRBV3-2) combines with J gene TRBJ1-2, with 8 nucleotides matching TRBD1. The CDR3 spans 16 residues. CDR1 LGHDT and CDR2 YNNKEL come from the germline V gene (reference sequence). The V segment lost 4 bases and the J segment 3 bases; nucleotides outside the gene matches: 10. CDR3 sequence: CASSRGPDRGYYGYTF. CDR3 sequence (DNA): TGTGCCAGCAGCCGAGGCCCCGACAGGGGCTACTATGGCTACACCTTC.

The chain combines TRBV27 with TRBJ1-3; the D is unclear. This CDR3 has 14 residues. The V and J ends lost 5 bases and 3 bases respectively, with 11 bases between them. CDR1 MNHEY and CDR2 SMNVEV come from the germline V gene (reference sequence). CDR3 DNA: TGTGCCAGCAGTCGGAGAAGCTATGGAAACACCATATATTTT. Protein sequence: CASSRRSYGNTIYF.

The V call is TRBV19, the J call TRBJ2-7; D not certain. This CDR3 spans 13 amino acids. Trimming shortened V by 0 bases and J by 4 bases, and 7 bases separated the two germline ends. Germline CDR1 reads LNHDA; CDR2 reads SQIVND (reference sequence). CDR3 DNA: TGTGCCAGTAGTATAGACTGGGGTTACGAGCAGTACTTC. This gives the protein CASSIDWGYEQYF.

The chain couples TRBV28 to TRBJ2-7; 9 nucleotides agree with TRBD2. CDR3 length equals 14 residues. The germline V gene encodes CDR1 MDHEN and CDR2 SYDVKM. V lost 7 bases to trimming and J lost 2 bases; unmatched junction nucleotides: 6. The CDR3 loop is CASTVLAGAYEQYF. Written as DNA, the CDR3 is TGTGCCAGCACCGTGTTAGCGGGAGCCTACGAGCAGTACTTC.

This chain uses TRBV19 with TRBJ1-5; D not resolved. The CDR3 is 15 residues long. The V gene's germline CDR1 is LNHDA and CDR2 SQIVND (reference sequence). Trimming stripped 2 bases from V and 0 bases from J, with 8 bases between. The CDR3 DNA follows: TGTGCCAGTAGTATAACAGCCGGTAGCAATCAGCCCCAGCATTTT. This codes for CASSITAGSNQPQHF.

The V call is TRBV9, the J call TRBJ2-5, with TRBD2 identical over 9 bases. Trimming took 4 bases from V and 5 from J; bases not matched to a gene: 9. The CDR3 sequence is 15 residues long. Germline V gene data show CDR1 as SGDLS and CDR2 as YYNGEE. The CDR3 DNA reads as TGTGCCAGCAGCCCTAGGGGACTAGCCCTGGAGACCCAGTACTTC. Translation: CASSPRGLALETQYF.

The chain couples TRBV2 to TRBJ1-1, with D tentatively TRBD1 (5 bases). The V gene lost 5 bases and the J gene lost 6 bases, with 10 bases spanning the gap. Germline CDR1 SNHLY, CDR2 FYNNEI. The CDR3 has 12 residues. CDR3 nucleotide sequence: TGTGCCAGCAGTCGGGACGTCGCTGAAGCTTTCTTT. Residues: CASSRDVAEAFF.

The chain links TRBV12-3 or TRBV12-4 to TRBJ2-5, with TRBD2 as a possible D gene (6 bases). Trimming stripped 8 bases from V and 2 bases from J, with 12 bases between. The CDR3 is 13 amino acids. CDR3: CASGLRGQETQYF. In DNA, the CDR3 is TGTGCCAGCGGCCTCCGGGGGCAAGAGACCCAGTACTTC.